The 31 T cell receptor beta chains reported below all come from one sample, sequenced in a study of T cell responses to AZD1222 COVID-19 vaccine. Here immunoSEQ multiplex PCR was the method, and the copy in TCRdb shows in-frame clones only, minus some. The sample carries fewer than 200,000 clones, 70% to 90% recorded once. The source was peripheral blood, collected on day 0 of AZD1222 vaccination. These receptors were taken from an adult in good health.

CDR3 bases: TGTGCCAGCAGGCCGTTTGGGGGTTTTACGGGCTACACCTTC. Translating it yields CASRPFGGFTGYTF. The chain is built from TRBV6-5 and TRBJ1-2; TRBD1 might be the D (5 bases). The ends were cut back, 6 bases at V and 8 bases at J, with 19 bases in the middle. Per germline, CDR1 MNHEY and CDR2 SVGAGI. This CDR3 spans 14 amino acids.

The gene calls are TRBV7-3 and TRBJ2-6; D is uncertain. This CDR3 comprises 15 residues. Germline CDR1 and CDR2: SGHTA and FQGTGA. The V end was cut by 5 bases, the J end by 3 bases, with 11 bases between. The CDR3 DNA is TGTGCCAGCAGCATCCCGGTCGATGGGGCCAACGTCCTGACTTTC. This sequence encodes CASSIPVDGANVLTF.

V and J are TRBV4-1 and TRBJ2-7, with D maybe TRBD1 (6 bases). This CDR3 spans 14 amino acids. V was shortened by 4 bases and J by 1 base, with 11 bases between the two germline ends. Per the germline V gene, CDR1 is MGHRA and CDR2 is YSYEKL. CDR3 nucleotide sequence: TGCGCCAGCAGCCGACAGGCCTTTTCCTACGAGCAGTACTTC. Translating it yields CASSRQAFSYEQYF.

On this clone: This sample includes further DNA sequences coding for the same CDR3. DNA for the CDR3: TGTGCCTGGAGTGTCCGGGATACGCAGTATTTT. This encodes CAWSVRDTQYF. The chain carries TRBV30 and TRBJ2-3, with D unclear. In germline, CDR1 is GTSNPN, CDR2 SVGIG (reference sequence). This CDR3 contains 11 residues. Trimming removed 0 bases from V and 6 bases from J, with 4 bases in between.

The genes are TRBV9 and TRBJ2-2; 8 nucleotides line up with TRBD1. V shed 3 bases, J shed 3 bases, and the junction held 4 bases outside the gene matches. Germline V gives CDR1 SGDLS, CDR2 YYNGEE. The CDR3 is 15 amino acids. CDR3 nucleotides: TGTGCCAGCAGCGGGGGACAGGTCTACACCGGGGAGCTGTTTTTT. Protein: CASSGGQVYTGELFF. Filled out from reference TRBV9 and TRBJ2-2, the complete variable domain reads DSGVTQTPKHLITATGQRVTLRCSPRSGDLSVYWYQQSLDQGLQFLIQYYNGEERAKGNILERFSAQQFPDLHSELNLSSLELGDSALYFCASSGGQVYTGELFFGEGSRLTVL.

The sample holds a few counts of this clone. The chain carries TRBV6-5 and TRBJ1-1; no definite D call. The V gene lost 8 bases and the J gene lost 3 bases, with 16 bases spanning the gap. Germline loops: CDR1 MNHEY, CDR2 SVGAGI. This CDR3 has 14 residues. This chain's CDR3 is CASCPEGGHTEAFF. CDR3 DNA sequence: TGTGCCAGCTGCCCAGAGGGAGGGCACACTGAAGCTTTCTTT.

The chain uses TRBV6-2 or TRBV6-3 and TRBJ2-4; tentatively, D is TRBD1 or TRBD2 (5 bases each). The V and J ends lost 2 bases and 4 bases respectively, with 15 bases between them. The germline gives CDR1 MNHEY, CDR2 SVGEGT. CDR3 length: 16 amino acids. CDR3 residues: CASSYRLGREKNIQYF. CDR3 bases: TGTGCCAGCAGTTACAGGTTGGGCAGGGAGAAAAACATTCAGTACTTC.

CDR3 bases: TGTGCCTGGGAAACAGGGGCCGGCTACACCTTC. Translated: CAWETGAGYTF. J is TRBJ1-2 and V is TRBV30; 7 bases map to TRBD1. The CDR3 spans 11 residues. The J segment lost 8 bases and the V segment lost 5 bases, leaving 5 bases of the junction unmatched. Per germline, CDR1 GTSNPN and CDR2 SVGIG (reference sequence).

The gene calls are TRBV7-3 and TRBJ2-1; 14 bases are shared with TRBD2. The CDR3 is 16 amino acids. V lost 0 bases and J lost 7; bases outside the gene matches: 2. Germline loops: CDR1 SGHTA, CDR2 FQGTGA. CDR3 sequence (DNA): TGTGCCAGCAGCTTAACGGGACTAGCGGGAGTGAATGAGCAGTTCTTC. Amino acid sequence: CASSLTGLAGVNEQFF.

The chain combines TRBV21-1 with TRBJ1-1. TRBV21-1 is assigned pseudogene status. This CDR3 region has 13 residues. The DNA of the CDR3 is TGTGCCAGCAGCAATTTCCCGAAGCGTGAAGCTTTCTTT. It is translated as CASSNFPKREAFF.

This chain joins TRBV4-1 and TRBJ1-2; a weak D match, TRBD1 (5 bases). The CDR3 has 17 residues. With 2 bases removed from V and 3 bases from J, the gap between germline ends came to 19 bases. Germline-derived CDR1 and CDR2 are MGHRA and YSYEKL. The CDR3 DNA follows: TGCGCCAGCAGCCAATCCCGGGGAGGGGCCGACGACTATGGCTACACCTTC. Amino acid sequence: CASSQSRGGADDYGYTF.

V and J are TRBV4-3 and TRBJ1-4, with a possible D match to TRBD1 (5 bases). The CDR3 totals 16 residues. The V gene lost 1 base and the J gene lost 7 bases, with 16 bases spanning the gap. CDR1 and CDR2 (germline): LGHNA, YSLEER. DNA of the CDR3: TGCGCCAGCAGCCAAGTTCCGGGGGAATTGTTTGAAAAACTGTTTTTT. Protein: CASSQVPGELFEKLFF.

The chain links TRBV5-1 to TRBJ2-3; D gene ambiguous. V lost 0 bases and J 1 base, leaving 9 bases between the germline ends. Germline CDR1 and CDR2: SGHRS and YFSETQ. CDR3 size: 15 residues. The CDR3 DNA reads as TGCGCCAGCAGCTTGGAAGGGCTGGGCACAGATACGCAGTATTTT. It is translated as CASSLEGLGTDTQYF.

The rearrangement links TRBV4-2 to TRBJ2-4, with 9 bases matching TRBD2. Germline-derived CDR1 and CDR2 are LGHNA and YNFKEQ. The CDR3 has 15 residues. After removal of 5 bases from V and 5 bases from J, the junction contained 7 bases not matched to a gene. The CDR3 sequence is CASSGRGGAENIQYF. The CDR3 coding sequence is TGTGCCAGCAGCGGACGCGGGGGGGCTGAAAACATTCAGTACTTC.

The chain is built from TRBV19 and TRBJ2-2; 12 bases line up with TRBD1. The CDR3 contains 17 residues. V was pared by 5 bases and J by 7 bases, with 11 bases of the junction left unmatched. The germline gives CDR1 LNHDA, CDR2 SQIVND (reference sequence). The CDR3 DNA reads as TGTGCCAGTAGTCCAGAGTGGGGGACAGGGGGCGGCGGGGAGCTGTTTTTT. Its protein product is CASSPEWGTGGGGELFF.

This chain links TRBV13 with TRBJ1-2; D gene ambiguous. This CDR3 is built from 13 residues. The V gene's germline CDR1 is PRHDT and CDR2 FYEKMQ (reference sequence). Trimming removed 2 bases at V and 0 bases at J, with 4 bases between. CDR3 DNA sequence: TGTGCCAGCAGCTTATCGACTAACTATGGCTACACCTTC. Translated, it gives CASSLSTNYGYTF.

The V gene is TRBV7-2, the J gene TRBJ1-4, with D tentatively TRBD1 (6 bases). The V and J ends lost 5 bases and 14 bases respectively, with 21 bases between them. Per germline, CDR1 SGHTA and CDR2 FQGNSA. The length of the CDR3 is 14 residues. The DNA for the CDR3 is TGTGCCAGCAGCCTCTCCGGGACACCAAGTCTGCTGTTTTTT. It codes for CASSLSGTPSLLFF.

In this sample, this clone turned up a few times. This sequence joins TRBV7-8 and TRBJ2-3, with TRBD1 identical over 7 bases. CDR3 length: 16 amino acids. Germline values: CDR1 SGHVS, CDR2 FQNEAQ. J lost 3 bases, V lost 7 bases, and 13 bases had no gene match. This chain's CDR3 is CASTPTVGGKTDTQYF. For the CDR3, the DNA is TGTGCCAGCACCCCCACGGTAGGGGGCAAGACAGATACGCAGTATTTT.

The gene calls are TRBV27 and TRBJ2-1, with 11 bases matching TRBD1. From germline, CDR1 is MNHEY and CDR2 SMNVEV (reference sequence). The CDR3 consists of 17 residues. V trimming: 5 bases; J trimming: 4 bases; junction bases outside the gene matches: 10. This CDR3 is CASSLPGTGGTYNEQFF. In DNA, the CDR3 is TGTGCCAGCAGTCTTCCCGGGACAGGGGGGACATACAATGAGCAGTTCTTC.

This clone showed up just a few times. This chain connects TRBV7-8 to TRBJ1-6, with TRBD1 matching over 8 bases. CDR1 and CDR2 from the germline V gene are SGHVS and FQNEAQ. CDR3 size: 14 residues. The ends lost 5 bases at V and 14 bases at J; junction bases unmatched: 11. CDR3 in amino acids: CASSEGQGFPALHF. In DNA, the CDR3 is TGTGCCAGCAGCGAAGGACAGGGCTTCCCTGCCCTCCACTTT.

This CDR3 reads CASSASLAESYEQYF. The DNA for the CDR3 is TGTGCCAGCAGCGCCTCCCTAGCGGAGTCCTACGAGCAGTACTTC. The V gene is TRBV9, the J gene TRBJ2-7, with TRBD2 matching 7 bases. The CDR3 is made up of 15 amino acids. Germline V gene sequence: CDR1 SGDLS, CDR2 YYNGEE. The trim removed 3 bases at V and 1 base at J, leaving 7 bases unmatched.

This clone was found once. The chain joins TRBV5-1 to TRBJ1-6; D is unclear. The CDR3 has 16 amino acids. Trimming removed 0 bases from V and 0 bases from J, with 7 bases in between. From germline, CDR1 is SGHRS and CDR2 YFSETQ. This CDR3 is CASSLVGSSYNSPLHF. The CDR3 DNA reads TGCGCCAGCAGCTTGGTTGGGAGCTCCTATAATTCACCCCTCCACTTT.

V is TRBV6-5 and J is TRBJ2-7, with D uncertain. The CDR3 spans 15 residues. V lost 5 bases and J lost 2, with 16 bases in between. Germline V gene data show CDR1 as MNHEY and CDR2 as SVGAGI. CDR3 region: CASSPLRGSAYEQYF. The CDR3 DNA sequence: TGTGCCAGCAGTCCTTTGAGAGGATCCGCCTACGAGCAGTACTTC.

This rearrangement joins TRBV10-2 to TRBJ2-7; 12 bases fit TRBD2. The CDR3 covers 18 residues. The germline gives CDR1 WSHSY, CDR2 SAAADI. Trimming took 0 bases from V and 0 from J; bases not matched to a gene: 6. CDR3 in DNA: TGCGCCAGCAGTGAGTCCTCGACTAGCGGGGGCCTCTCCTACGAGCAGTACTTC. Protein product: CASSESSTSGGLSYEQYF.

The CDR3: CASSLTGVEQYF. The CDR3, as DNA: TGTGCCAGCAGCCTGACAGGGGTCGAGCAGTACTTC. The chain has TRBV9 and TRBJ2-7, with 8 bases lining up with TRBD1. Losses at the gene ends were 4 bases for V and 6 bases for J; bases not matched to a gene: 3. Germline V gene sequence: CDR1 SGDLS, CDR2 YYNGEE. The CDR3 extends over 12 amino acids.

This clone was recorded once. In DNA form, the CDR3 reads TGTGCCAGCAGTATACTCGGGACAGGGAAGGTATACGAGCAGTACTTC. This sequence encodes CASSILGTGKVYEQYF. The rearrangement links TRBV28 to TRBJ2-7, with 9 bases lining up with TRBD1. The CDR3 consists of 16 residues. Trimming removed 5 bases from V and 4 bases from J; junction bases left unmatched: 12. From germline, CDR1 is MDHEN and CDR2 SYDVKM.

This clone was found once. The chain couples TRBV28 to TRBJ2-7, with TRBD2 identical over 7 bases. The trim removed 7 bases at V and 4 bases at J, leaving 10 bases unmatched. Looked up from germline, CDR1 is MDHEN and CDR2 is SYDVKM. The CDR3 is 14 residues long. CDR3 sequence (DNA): TGTGCCAGCATGACGGCGGGAGAACGTTACGAGCAGTACTTC. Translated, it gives CASMTAGERYEQYF.

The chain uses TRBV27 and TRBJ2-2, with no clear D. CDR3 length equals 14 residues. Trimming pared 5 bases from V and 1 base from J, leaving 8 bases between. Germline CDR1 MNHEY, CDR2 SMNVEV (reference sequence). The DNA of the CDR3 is TGTGCCAGCAGTCCCCGGATGAACACCGGGGAGCTGTTTTTT. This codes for CASSPRMNTGELFF.

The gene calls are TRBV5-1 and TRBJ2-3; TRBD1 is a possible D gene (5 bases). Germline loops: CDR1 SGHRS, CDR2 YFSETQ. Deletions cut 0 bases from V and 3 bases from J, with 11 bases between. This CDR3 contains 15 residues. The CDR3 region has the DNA TGCGCCAGCAGCTTGGAGGGGAAGGGGACAGATACGCAGTATTTT. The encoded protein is CASSLEGKGTDTQYF.

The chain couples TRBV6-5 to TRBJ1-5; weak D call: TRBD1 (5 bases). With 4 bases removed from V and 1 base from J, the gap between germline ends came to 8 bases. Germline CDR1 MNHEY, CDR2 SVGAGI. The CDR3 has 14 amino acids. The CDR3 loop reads CASSSRDSNQPQHF. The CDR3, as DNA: TGTGCCAGCAGTTCAAGGGACAGCAATCAGCCCCAGCATTTT.

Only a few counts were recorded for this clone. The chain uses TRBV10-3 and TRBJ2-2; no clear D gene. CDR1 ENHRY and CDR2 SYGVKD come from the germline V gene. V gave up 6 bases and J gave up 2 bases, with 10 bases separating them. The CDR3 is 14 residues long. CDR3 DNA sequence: TGTGCCATCAGCCCCCGGGCTAACACCGGGGAGCTGTTTTTT. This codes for CAISPRANTGELFF.